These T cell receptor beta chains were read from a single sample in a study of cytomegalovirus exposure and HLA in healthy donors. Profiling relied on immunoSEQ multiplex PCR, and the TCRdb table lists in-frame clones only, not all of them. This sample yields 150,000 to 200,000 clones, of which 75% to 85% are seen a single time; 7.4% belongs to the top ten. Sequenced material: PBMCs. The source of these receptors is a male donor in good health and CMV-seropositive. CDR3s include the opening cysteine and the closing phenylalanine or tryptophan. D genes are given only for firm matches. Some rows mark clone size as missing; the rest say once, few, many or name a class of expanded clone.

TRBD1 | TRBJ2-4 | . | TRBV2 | CASSLRTGSSKNIQYF | TGTGCCAGCAGTCTCCGGACAGGGAGCTCCAAAAACATTCAGTACTTC
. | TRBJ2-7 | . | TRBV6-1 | CASSEVKPYEQYF | TGTGCCAGCAGTGAAGTCAAGCCCTACGAGCAGTACTTC
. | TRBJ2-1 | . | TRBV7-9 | CASSLTGNEQFF | TGTGCCAGCAGCCTTACAGGGAATGAGCAGTTCTTC
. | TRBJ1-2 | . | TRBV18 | CASSPPQRGGKDYGYTF | TGTGCCAGCTCACCACCCCAGAGAGGGGGAAAGGACTATGGCTACACCTTC
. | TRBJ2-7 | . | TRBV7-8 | CASSLGDNPYEQYF | TGTGCCAGCAGCTTAGGTGACAACCCCTACGAGCAGTACTTC
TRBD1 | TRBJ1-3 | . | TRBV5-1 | CASSPGTDGNTIYF | TGCGCCAGCAGCCCGGGGACAGATGGAAACACCATATATTTT
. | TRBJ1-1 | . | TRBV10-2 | CASSELAPVQAFF | TGCGCCAGCAGTGAGCTAGCCCCGGTCCAAGCTTTCTTT
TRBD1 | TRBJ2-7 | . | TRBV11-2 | CASTPGGAYEQYF | TGTGCCAGCACCCCAGGGGGTGCCTACGAGCAGTACTTC
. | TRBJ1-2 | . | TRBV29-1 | CSGDTGHGGYTF | TGCAGCGGCGACACAGGGCATGGCGGCTACACCTTC
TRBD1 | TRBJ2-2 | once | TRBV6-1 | CASSRQGDTGELFF | TGTGCCAGCAGTAGACAGGGGGATACCGGGGAGCTGTTTTTT
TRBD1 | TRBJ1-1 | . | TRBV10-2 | CASSVGTGALGTEAFF | TGCGCCAGCAGTGTGGGGACAGGGGCTTTAGGTACTGAAGCTTTCTTT
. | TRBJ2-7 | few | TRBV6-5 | CASSYEGRGSDEQYF | TGTGCCAGCAGTTACGAGGGTCGGGGTTCTGACGAGCAGTACTTC
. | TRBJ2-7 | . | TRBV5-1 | CASSPRGYEQYF | TGCGCCAGCAGCCCTCGGGGGTACGAGCAGTACTTC
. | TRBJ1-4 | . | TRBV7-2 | CASSLQGHATNEKLSF | TGTGCCAGCAGCTTGCAGGGACATGCAACTAATGAAAAACTGTCTTTT
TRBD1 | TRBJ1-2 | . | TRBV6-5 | CASSVNRGDGYTF | TGTGCCAGCAGTGTAAACAGGGGAGATGGCTACACCTTC
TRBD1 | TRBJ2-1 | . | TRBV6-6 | CASGTGYNEQFF | TGTGCCAGCGGGACAGGGTACAATGAGCAGTTCTTC
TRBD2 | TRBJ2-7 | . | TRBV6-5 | CASSYSNGGAYEQYF | TGTGCCAGCAGTTACTCGAACGGGGGGGCCTACGAGCAGTACTTC
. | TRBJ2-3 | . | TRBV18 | CASSPRQTDTQYF | TGTGCCAGCTCACCACGGCAGACAGATACGCAGTATTTT
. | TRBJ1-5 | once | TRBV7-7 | CASRIPPGTRHNQGQPQHF | TGTGCTAGCAGAATTCCCCCCGGGACAAGGCATAACCAAGGTCAGCCCCAGCATTTT
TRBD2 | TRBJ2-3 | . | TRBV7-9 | CASSPSGGAWDTQYF | TGTGCCAGCAGCCCTAGCGGGGGGGCCTGGGATACGCAGTATTTT
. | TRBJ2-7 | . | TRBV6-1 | CASGVSSYEQYF | TGTGCCAGCGGAGTTAGCTCCTACGAGCAGTACTTC
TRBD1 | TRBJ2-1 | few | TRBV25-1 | CARTTGEAYNEQFF | TGTGCCAGGACAACAGGGGAAGCCTACAATGAGCAGTTCTTC
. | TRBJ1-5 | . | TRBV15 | CATSRDPGIGNQPQHF | TGTGCCACCAGCAGAGACCCAGGGATTGGCAATCAGCCCCAGCATTTT
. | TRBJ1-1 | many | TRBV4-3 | CASSQEWGGNTEAFF | TGCGCCAGCAGCCAAGAGTGGGGAGGGAACACTGAAGCTTTCTTT
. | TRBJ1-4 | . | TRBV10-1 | CASGRQARSPLQMNEKLFF | TGCGCCAGCGGGAGACAGGCCAGAAGCCCCTTGCAGATGAATGAAAAACTGTTTTTT
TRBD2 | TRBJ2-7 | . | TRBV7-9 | CASSWSFAGENEQYF | TGTGCCAGCAGCTGGTCTTTTGCGGGGGAAAACGAGCAGTACTTC
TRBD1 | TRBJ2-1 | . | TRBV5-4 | CASSLVGQNYNEQFF | TGTGCCAGCAGCTTGGTGGGACAGAACTACAATGAGCAGTTCTTC
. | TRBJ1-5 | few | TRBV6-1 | CASSPQGGNQPQHF | TGTGCCAGCAGTCCACAGGGAGGCAATCAGCCCCAGCATTTT
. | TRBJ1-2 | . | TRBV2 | CASSEVDSLYGYTF | TGTGCCAGCAGTGAAGTCGACAGCCTCTATGGCTACACCTTC
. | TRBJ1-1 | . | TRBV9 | CASSSGGRTEAFF | TGTGCCAGCAGCTCGGGGGGCCGGACTGAAGCTTTCTTT
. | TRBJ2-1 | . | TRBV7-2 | CASSVLRGNEQFF | TGTGCCAGCAGCGTACTTCGGGGCAATGAGCAGTTCTTC
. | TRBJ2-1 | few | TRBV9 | CASSVLDRSSYNEQFF | TGTGCCAGCAGCGTCTTGGACAGAAGCTCCTACAATGAGCAGTTCTTC
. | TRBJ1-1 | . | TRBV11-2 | CASSLAYRRNTEAFF | TGTGCCAGCAGCCTGGCTTACCGCCGGAACACTGAAGCTTTCTTT
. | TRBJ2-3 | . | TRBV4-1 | CASSQGEGEADTQYF | TGCGCCAGCAGCCAAGGAGAAGGCGAGGCAGATACGCAGTATTTT
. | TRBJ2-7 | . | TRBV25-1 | CASSPTLGSSYEQYF | TGTGCCAGCAGTCCGACTCTCGGTAGCTCCTACGAGCAGTACTTC
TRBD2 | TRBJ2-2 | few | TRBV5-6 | CASSLAPFSSGGFLGELFF | TGTGCCAGCAGCTTGGCCCCCTTTTCTAGCGGGGGTTTCCTCGGGGAGCTGTTTTTT
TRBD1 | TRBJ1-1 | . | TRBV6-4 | CASSDGTGGTEAFF | TGTGCCAGCAGTGACGGGACAGGGGGCACTGAAGCTTTCTTT
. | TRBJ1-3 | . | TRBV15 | CATSPSSGNTIYF | TGTGCCACCAGCCCTTCTTCTGGAAACACCATATATTTT
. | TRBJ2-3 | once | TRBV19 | CASSMTGTSTDTQYF | TGTGCCAGTAGTATGACCGGGACTAGCACAGATACGCAGTATTTT
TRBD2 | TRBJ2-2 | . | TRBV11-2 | CASSHSSGGLTNTGELFF | TGTGCCAGCAGCCATTCTAGCGGGGGGCTCACGAACACCGGGGAGCTGTTTTTT
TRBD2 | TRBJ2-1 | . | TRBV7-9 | CASSLGGRLAGGNEQFF | TGTGCCAGCAGCTTAGGGGGGAGACTAGCGGGGGGCAATGAGCAGTTCTTC
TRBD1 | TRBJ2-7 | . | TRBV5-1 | CASSFQGDSYEQYF | TGCGCCAGCAGCTTCCAGGGGGATTCCTACGAGCAGTACTTC
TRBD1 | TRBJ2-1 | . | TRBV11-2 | CASSFHRDRENEQFF | TGTGCCAGCAGCTTCCACCGGGACAGGGAGAATGAGCAGTTCTTC
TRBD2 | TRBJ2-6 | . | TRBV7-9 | CASSFGGGRVLTF | TGTGCCAGCAGCTTCGGGGGGGGAAGGGTCCTGACTTTC
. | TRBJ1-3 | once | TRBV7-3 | CASSARQDSGNTIYF | TGTGCCAGCAGCGCCAGACAGGACTCTGGAAACACCATATATTTT
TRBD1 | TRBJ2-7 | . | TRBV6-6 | CASSLGQGSHEQYF | TGTGCCAGCAGTTTAGGACAGGGCTCCCACGAGCAGTACTTC
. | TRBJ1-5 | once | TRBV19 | CASRRTTSNQPQHF | TGTGCCAGTAGGAGGACAACTAGCAATCAGCCCCAGCATTTT
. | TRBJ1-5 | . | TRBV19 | CASTSGGALVNQPQHF | TGTGCCAGTACCAGCGGGGGGGCTCTGGTTAATCAGCCCCAGCATTTT
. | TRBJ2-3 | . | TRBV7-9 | CASSFQGLRGTDTQYF | TGTGCCAGCAGCTTTCAGGGGCTCCGGGGAACAGATACGCAGTATTTT
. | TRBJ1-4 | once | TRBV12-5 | CASGLVRFPGEGKLFF | TGTGCTAGTGGTTTGGTACGGTTCCCCGGCGAGGGAAAACTGTTTTTT
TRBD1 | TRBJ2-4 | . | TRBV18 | CASSPPRDRVEPEIVAKNIQYF | TGTGCCAGCTCACCCCCCCGCGACAGGGTCGAACCCGAAATCGTAGCCAAAAACATTCAGTACTTC
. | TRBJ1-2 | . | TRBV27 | CASSLIWGEVDGYTF | TGTGCCAGCAGTTTAATTTGGGGGGAAGTCGATGGCTACACCTTC